Following are 24 T cell receptor beta chains from one sample sequenced in a study of shared clonotypes between healthy human individuals. The data were produced by immunoSEQ multiplex PCR, yet TCRdb's version contains in-frame clones alone and is incomplete. The repertoire holds 200,000 to 250,000 clones, with 60% to 70% as singletons. Sequenced sample: memory CD4+ T cells sorted from blood. Subset given: CD45RA-negative fraction. These receptors were collected from a man younger than 45 in good health.

The CDR3 bases are TGCGCCAGCAGCTTAGGCCGGGACGGGCGGACTGAAGCTTTCTTT. Its translation is CASSLGRDGRTEAFF. The V call is TRBV5-1, the J call TRBJ1-1; D may be TRBD1 (5 bases). The CDR3 spans 15 residues. V was trimmed by 2 bases and J by 5 bases, leaving 16 bases between them. Looked up from germline, CDR1 is SGHRS and CDR2 is YFSETQ.

The rearrangement links TRBV28 to TRBJ2-7, with 11 bases lining up with TRBD2. The V gene's germline CDR1 is MDHEN and CDR2 SYDVKM. The CDR3 contains 14 residues. J was trimmed by 6 bases and V by 6 bases; bases with no gene match: 7. The CDR3 sequence is CASRTSGRTFEQYF. The CDR3 DNA is TGTGCCAGCAGAACTAGCGGGAGAACGTTCGAGCAGTACTTC. The complete variable domain, with remaining parts taken from reference TRBV28 and TRBJ2-7, reads DVKVTQSSRYLVKRTGEKVFLECVQDMDHENMFWYRQDPGLGLRLIYFSYDVKMKEKGDIPEGYSVSREKKERFSLILESASTNQTSMYLCASRTSGRTFEQYFGPGTRLTVT.

This clone was counted a single time. This chain uses TRBV9 with TRBJ2-7; D is perhaps TRBD1 (5 bases). Germline CDR1 SGDLS, CDR2 YYNGEE. V was trimmed by 4 bases and J by 7 bases, leaving 12 bases between them. The length of the CDR3 is 12 residues. The CDR3 DNA sequence: TGTGCCAGCAGCAACCCCCCAGGGGAGCAGTACTTC. This sequence encodes CASSNPPGEQYF.

The CDR3 region is CASSYSSGNYNEQFF. The CDR3 coding sequence is TGTGCCAGCAGTTACTCGTCCGGGAACTACAATGAGCAGTTCTTC. The V and J genes are TRBV6-5 and TRBJ2-1; possibly TRBD2 for D (5 bases). The CDR3 totals 15 residues. CDR1 is MNHEY and CDR2 is SVGAGI in the germline V gene. Trimming removed 0 bases from V and 3 bases from J, with 9 bases in between.

The chain employs TRBV6-6 and TRBJ1-1; D is undetermined. CDR1 MNHNY and CDR2 SVGAGI come from the germline V gene (reference sequence). The CDR3 runs 13 residues. Trimming took off 6 bases at V and 1 base at J, with 9 bases between the two ends. CDR3 residues: CASSPPTNTEAFF. CDR3 coding DNA: TGTGCCAGCAGCCCACCGACGAACACTGAAGCTTTCTTT.

This sequence joins TRBV7-8 and TRBJ1-1; D call uncertain. Trimming stripped 0 bases from V and 5 bases from J, with 4 bases between. CDR3 size: 12 residues. CDR1 and CDR2 from the germline V gene are SGHVS and FQNEAQ. The CDR3 DNA reads as TGTGCCAGCAGCTTAGCGCAGACTGAAGCTTTCTTT. Translated: CASSLAQTEAFF.

This sequence joins TRBV7-8 and TRBJ2-7, with 12 bases fitting TRBD2. The CDR3 sequence is 18 residues long. The trim removed 3 bases at V and 3 bases at J, leaving 12 bases unmatched. The germline CDR1 and CDR2 sequences are SGHVS and FQNEAQ. In DNA form, the CDR3 reads TGTGCCAGCAGCTTCCGGTGGGAGACTAGCGGGAGTATCTACGAGCAGTACTTC. This encodes CASSFRWETSGSIYEQYF.

The chain carries TRBV20-1 and TRBJ1-5; D uncertain. CDR3 length: 11 residues. The germline V gene encodes CDR1 DFQATT and CDR2 SNEGSKA (reference sequence). The V gene lost 3 bases and the J gene lost 5 bases, with 5 bases spanning the gap. The CDR3 sequence: CSASEDQPQHF. The CDR3 bases are TGCAGTGCTAGTGAGGATCAGCCCCAGCATTTT.

V and J are TRBV2 and TRBJ2-2; no clear D gene. The CDR3 consists of 15 residues. The germline V gene encodes CDR1 SNHLY and CDR2 FYNNEI. Trimming pared 6 bases from V and 4 bases from J, leaving 15 bases between. CDR3 DNA sequence: TGTGCCAGCAGCCCCCAGCTCAGAAGCACCGGGGAGCTGTTTTTT. Translated: CASSPQLRSTGELFF. The whole variable domain, remainder taken from reference TRBV2 and TRBJ2-2, is EPEVTQTPSHQVTQMGQEVILRCVPISNHLYFYWYRQILGQKVEFLVSFYNNEISEKSEIFDDQFSVERPDGSNFTLKIRSTKLEDSAMYFCASSPQLRSTGELFFGEGSRLTVL.

This chain joins TRBV5-4 and TRBJ1-2; the match to TRBD1 covers 8 bases. CDR3 size: 13 residues. Germline V lookup: CDR1 SGHNT, CDR2 YYREEE (reference sequence). Trimming at V came to 4 bases and at J to 8 bases, leaving 7 bases not matched to a gene. The CDR3 region has the DNA TGTGCCAGCAGCATAGACAGGGGCGGAGGCTACACCTTC. Residues: CASSIDRGGGYTF.

The chain recombines TRBV7-8 with TRBJ2-6, with 7 bases fitting TRBD1. The CDR3 sequence is 16 residues long. Germline V gene data show CDR1 as SGHVS and CDR2 as FQNEAQ. The V gene end was trimmed by 5 bases and the J gene end by 3 bases; junction bases not matched to a gene: 7. CDR3 in amino acids: CASSPVDRVGANVLTF. CDR3 sequence (DNA): TGTGCCAGCAGCCCGGTAGACAGGGTTGGGGCCAACGTCCTGACTTTC.

V is TRBV5-1 and J is TRBJ2-1, with 9 bases matching TRBD2. V trimming: 4 bases; J trimming: 2 bases; junction bases outside the gene matches: 13. Germline CDR1 is SGHRS and CDR2 is YFSETQ. This CDR3 has 18 amino acids. The CDR3 nucleotides are TGCGCCAGCAGCGGGGGGGTAGCGGGAGTGCCCCCCTACAATGAGCAGTTCTTC. Translated: CASSGGVAGVPPYNEQFF.

This clone was observed a handful of times. The CDR3: CAISGAANTEAFF. In nucleotides, the CDR3 is TGTGCCATCAGTGGGGCGGCGAACACTGAAGCTTTCTTT. The chain is built from TRBV10-3 and TRBJ1-1; D remains unclear. Trimming stripped 4 bases from V and 1 base from J, with 7 bases between. Germline assignment: CDR1 ENHRY and CDR2 SYGVKD. The CDR3 consists of 13 residues.

J is TRBJ2-5 and V is TRBV9; D is perhaps TRBD2 (6 bases). CDR1 is SGDLS, CDR2 YYNGEE, per germline. Trimming cost V 4 bases and J 4 bases, with 14 bases left between them. There are 14 residues in the CDR3. The DNA for the CDR3 is TGTGCCAGCAGCCTAGCGAGGGAAGTAGAGACCCAGTACTTC. Its translation: CASSLAREVETQYF.

The chain recombines TRBV9 with TRBJ2-1, with D tentatively TRBD2 (6 bases). Germline V gene sequence: CDR1 SGDLS, CDR2 YYNGEE. V dropped 0 bases and J dropped 6 bases, with 10 bases sitting between them. The CDR3 is 14 amino acids. The chain's CDR3 is CASSVGGSGNEQFF. CDR3 DNA: TGTGCCAGCAGCGTAGGTGGTAGCGGCAATGAGCAGTTCTTC.

The CDR3 loop reads CASSDSFPGGGDTQYF. The CDR3 DNA follows: TGTGCCAGCAGTGACTCATTCCCCGGAGGGGGGGATACGCAGTATTTT. V is TRBV25-1 and J is TRBJ2-3, with D tentatively TRBD1 or TRBD2 (6 bases each). Deletions cut 3 bases from V and 6 bases from J, with 19 bases between. Looked up from germline, CDR1 is MGHDK and CDR2 is SYGVNS. The CDR3 spans 16 residues.

This clone was seen many times. Other DNA sequences in this sample translate to the same CDR3. The chain is built from TRBV6-5 and TRBJ2-5, with TRBD1 identical over 8 bases. With 3 bases clipped from V and 5 bases from J, the junction kept 8 bases outside the gene matches. This CDR3 comprises 15 residues. Germline CDR1 reads MNHEY; CDR2 reads SVGAGI. CDR3 amino acids: CASSYRTGGQETQYF. In DNA, the CDR3 is TGTGCCAGCAGTTATCGAACAGGGGGTCAGGAGACCCAGTACTTC.

This chain links TRBV20-1 with TRBJ2-1; no reliable D call. The germline gives CDR1 DFQATT, CDR2 SNEGSKA (reference sequence). Deletions cut 7 bases from V and 3 bases from J, with 7 bases between. The CDR3 has 11 residues. CDR3 amino acids: CSGGVYNEQFF. Written as DNA, the CDR3 is TGCAGTGGTGGGGTCTACAATGAGCAGTTCTTC.

As concerns this clone: Since a much larger clone is just one base distant, this may be a read error. The rearrangement joins TRBV14 to TRBJ2-1, with TRBD1 as a possible D gene (6 bases). The CDR3 is 14 amino acids. The germline V gene has CDR1 SGHDN and CDR2 FVKESK. V lost 7 bases and J lost 6, with 16 bases in between. The CDR3 spells CASNQVGRGNEQFF. The CDR3 DNA is TGTGCCAGCAACCAGGTTGGCAGGGGCAATGAGCAGTTCTTC.

This clone was recorded at least ten times. This chain uses TRBV7-4 with TRBJ1-4; 7 bases align to TRBD1. The CDR3 has 16 residues. Losses at the gene ends were 1 base for V and 4 bases for J; bases not matched to a gene: 6. Germline values: CDR1 SGHVT, CDR2 SQSDAQ. CDR3 protein: CASSLVGTASNEKLFF. In DNA, the CDR3 is TGTGCCAGCAGCTTAGTTGGGACAGCAAGTAATGAAAAACTGTTTTTT. Using reference TRBV7-4 and TRBJ1-4 for the parts outside the CDR3, the full variable domain is GAGVSQSPRYKVAKRGRDVALRCDSISGHVTLYWYRQTLGQGSEVLTYSQSDAQRDKSGRPSGRFSAERPERSVSTLKIQRTEQGDSAVYLCASSLVGTASNEKLFFGSGTQLSVL.

Comments on this clone: Other DNA variants within this sample encode the same CDR3. The genes are TRBV7-2 and TRBJ1-2; D remains unclear. Germline CDR1 is SGHTA and CDR2 is FQGNSA. The V and J ends lost 1 base and 4 bases respectively, with 7 bases between them. The length of the CDR3 is 13 residues. The CDR3 region has the DNA TGTGCCAGCAGCTTAGGGAGCTTCTATGGCTACACCTTC. This sequence encodes CASSLGSFYGYTF.

The chain recombines TRBV28 with TRBJ2-3; a possible D gene is TRBD2 (5 bases). The CDR3 is 16 residues long. V shed 2 bases and J shed 1 base, with 13 bases lying between them. The V gene's germline CDR1 is MDHEN and CDR2 SYDVKM. The CDR3 coding sequence is TGTGCCAGCAGTTTAGATAGGGCCGGGGGCACAGATACGCAGTATTTT. Protein product: CASSLDRAGGTDTQYF.

The chain couples TRBV18 to TRBJ1-5, with 8 bases identical to TRBD1. Germline lookup yields CDR1 KGHSH and CDR2 LQKENI. The CDR3 length is 14 residues. After removal of 1 base from V and 7 bases from J, the junction contained 3 bases not matched to a gene. CDR3 nucleotides: TGTGCCAGCTCACCACGGACAGGGAAGCAGCCCCAGCATTTT. Translating gives CASSPRTGKQPQHF.

The V call is TRBV7-9, the J call TRBJ1-1; 9 bases agree with TRBD1. This CDR3 has 15 residues. From germline, CDR1 is SEHNR and CDR2 FQNEAQ (reference sequence). Unmatched junction bases numbered 11, after V lost 5 bases and J lost 7 bases. For the CDR3, the DNA is TGTGCCAGCAGCCCATTACAGGGGGCGGTGGGTGAAGCTTTCTTT. It specifies CASSPLQGAVGEAFF.